One T cell receptor (beta chain) is described in this entry. Profiled with immunoSEQ multiplex PCR; TCRdb holds only in-frame clones, not every one. Of about 130,000 clones listed, around 88% are singletons. Germline V gene data show CDR1 as MNHEY and CDR2 as SVGAGI. Trimming removed 6 bases from V and 1 base from J, with 9 bases in between. This CDR3 has 13 amino acids. The data are from a study of PD-L1 blockade in urothelial cancer. Study-level background: Patients had been given 0 to 3 earlier chemotherapy regimens.

Time point reported: peripheral blood 6 weeks after treatment start. The sequences come from PBMCs, collected around atezolizumab (anti-PD-L1) treatment. V is TRBV6-5 and J is TRBJ1-1; D is unclear. The sequence was obtained from a man aged 45-65 years with urothelial cancer. CDR3 coding DNA: TGTGCCAGCAGACTGGCGGGGAACACTGAAGCTTTCTTT. It yields the protein CASRLAGNTEAFF.